This TCR beta chain was sequenced in a study of metastatic and nonmetastatic thyroid tumors. About the research overall: The comparison covered peripheral blood and tumor or nodule tissue in malignant and benign thyroid patients. Study results and limitations: Benign nodules were reported to have significantly lower TCR beta diversity than malignant thyroid tumors, in blood and tumor.

Thyroid surgery was preceded by no treatment in any patient. V trimming: 5 bases; J trimming: 2 bases; junction bases outside the gene matches: 11. Per germline, CDR1 MGHRA and CDR2 YSYEKL. The CDR3 sequence is 17 residues long. TCRdb re-called the PCR reads with MiXCR. The data show 46,000 or so clones, roughly 16% seen once. This clone showed up many times. Its target is not known. The sequencing sample was made of blood. This chain connects TRBV4-1 to TRBJ2-3, with TRBD2 identical over 9 bases. The TCR comes from a female donor with papillary thyroid cancer or a benign thyroid nodule (not recorded which). Some clones in this sample may be carry-over from other donors' samples. CDR3 nucleotides: TGCGCCAGCAGCGTAGACCACATAGCGGGAGACACAGATACGCAGTATTTT. This sequence encodes CASSVDHIAGDTDTQYF.